Each of the 2 T cell receptor beta chains below was sequenced from the same sample in a study of spatial heterogeneity in lung cancer. TCRdb fed the 5' RACE reads into MiXCR, producing one record per CDR3 protein. Of 23,000 or so distinct CDR3 sequences in the sample, 7% were seen once. Time point in this sample: sample taken at primary tumor resection. The input for sequencing was PBMCs, taken at surgery. Receptors were obtained from a male donor with early-stage non-small cell lung cancer.

This clonotype was recorded many times. The chain uses TRBV29-1 and TRBJ2-3; no firm D call. In germline, CDR1 is SQVTM, CDR2 ANQGSEA. CDR3 length: 12 amino acids. V was shortened by 3 bases and J by 3 bases, with 7 bases between the two germline ends. The CDR3 region is CSVEPVTDTQYF. CDR3 DNA: TGCAGCGTTGAGCCCGTAACAGATACGCAGTATTTT.

This clonotype was found a few times. The V call is TRBV30, the J call TRBJ1-1; D unresolved. V lost 0 bases and J lost 0, with 5 bases in between. Germline V gives CDR1 GTSNPN, CDR2 SVGIG (reference sequence). The CDR3 contains 13 residues. The CDR3 loop is CAWSVRVNTEAFF. For the CDR3, the DNA is TGTGCCTGGAGTGTACGGGTGAACACTGAAGCTTTCTTT.